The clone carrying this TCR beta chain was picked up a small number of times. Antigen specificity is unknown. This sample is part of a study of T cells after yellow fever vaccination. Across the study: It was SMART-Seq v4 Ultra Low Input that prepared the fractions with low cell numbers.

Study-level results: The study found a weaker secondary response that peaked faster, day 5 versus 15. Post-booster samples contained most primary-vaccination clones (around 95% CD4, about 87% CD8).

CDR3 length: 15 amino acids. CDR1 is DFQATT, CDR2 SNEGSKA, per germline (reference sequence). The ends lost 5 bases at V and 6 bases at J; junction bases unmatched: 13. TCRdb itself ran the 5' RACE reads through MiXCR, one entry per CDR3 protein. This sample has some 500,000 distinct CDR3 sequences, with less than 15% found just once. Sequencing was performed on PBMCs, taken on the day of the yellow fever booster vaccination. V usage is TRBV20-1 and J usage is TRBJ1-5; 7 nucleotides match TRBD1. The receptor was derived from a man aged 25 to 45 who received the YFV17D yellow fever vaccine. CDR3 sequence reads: CSAASGRGHFQPQHF. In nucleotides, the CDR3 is TGCAGTGCTGCTTCGGGGAGGGGGCATTTTCAGCCCCAGCATTTT.